The 9 T cell receptor beta chains below all came from one sample that was sequenced in a study of T cell responses to AZD1222 COVID-19 vaccine. The repertoire was sequenced with immunoSEQ multiplex PCR; TCRdb's copy has only in-frame clones and lacks some. The profile covers 100,000 to 150,000 clones, with approximately 94% appearing a single time and 5.5% to 8% taken by the ten largest. Sequencing was performed on peripheral blood, taken on day 0 of AZD1222 vaccination. These TCRs come from an adult in good health.

The V call is TRBV28, the J call TRBJ1-2; D gene unclear. The V end was cut by 3 bases, the J end by 3 bases, with 5 bases between. The CDR3 extends over 12 amino acids. Germline CDR1 reads MDHEN; CDR2 reads SYDVKM. Written as DNA, the CDR3 is TGTGCCAGCAGTTTGGACCACTATGGCTACACCTTC. Its protein product is CASSLDHYGYTF.

This rearrangement joins TRBV28 to TRBJ2-1; maybe TRBD1 (5 bases). The CDR3 runs 16 residues. The V gene lost 6 bases and the J gene lost 7 bases, with 22 bases spanning the gap. CDR1 MDHEN and CDR2 SYDVKM come from the germline V gene. CDR3 amino acids: CASRNPVFYQGNEQFF. As DNA, the CDR3 is TGTGCCAGCAGAAACCCGGTATTCTACCAGGGTAATGAGCAGTTCTTC.

The chain employs TRBV2 and TRBJ1-1; 11 bases are shared with TRBD1. The germline V gene has CDR1 SNHLY and CDR2 FYNNEI. With 3 bases clipped from V and 5 bases from J, the junction kept 8 bases outside the gene matches. CDR3 length equals 16 residues. The CDR3 nucleotides read TGTGCCAGCAGTGATGGACAGGGGGCTAAGAGGACTGAAGCTTTCTTT. It codes for CASSDGQGAKRTEAFF. Drawing the rest from reference TRBV2 and TRBJ1-1, the complete variable domain is EPEVTQTPSHQVTQMGQEVILRCVPISNHLYFYWYRQILGQKVEFLVSFYNNEISEKSEIFDDQFSVERPDGSNFTLKIRSTKLEDSAMYFCASSDGQGAKRTEAFFGQGTRLTVV.

CDR3 nucleotides: TGTGCCAGCAGTTACTCCGATACAACAGGACGCAAAGCTTTCTTT. Encoded protein: CASSYSDTTGRKAFF. The rearrangement joins TRBV6-5 to TRBJ1-1, with TRBD1 as a possible D gene (5 bases). CDR1 is MNHEY, CDR2 SVGAGI, per germline. The V and J ends lost 0 bases and 9 bases respectively, with 17 bases between them. The CDR3 is 15 amino acids.

The DNA of the CDR3 is TGCGCCAGCAGCGCGGGACTAGCTGAAGGGCAGTTCTTC. Residues: CASSAGLAEGQFF. The chain links TRBV5-1 to TRBJ2-1; 9 positions agree with TRBD2. In germline, CDR1 is SGHRS, CDR2 YFSETQ. CDR3 size: 13 residues. V gave up 4 bases and J gave up 12 bases; unmatched junction bases: 8.

The CDR3 bases are TGTGCCAGCAGCTTAGTAGGGGGGACAGGGGGCAGCTACAATGAGCAGTTCTTC. This sequence encodes CASSLVGGTGGSYNEQFF. V gene TRBV7-2 combines with J gene TRBJ2-1, with TRBD1 identical over 12 bases. V was pared by 1 base and J by 3 bases, with 7 bases of the junction left unmatched. The CDR3 has 18 residues. The germline V gene encodes CDR1 SGHTA and CDR2 FQGNSA.

For this clone: Other DNA variants within this sample encode the same CDR3. CDR3 sequence (DNA): TGTGCCAGCAGTTACTCTTCGAACACTGAAGCTTTCTTT. It encodes CASSYSSNTEAFF. The V and J genes are TRBV6-5 and TRBJ1-1; D gene uncertain. V lost 0 bases to trimming and J lost 1 base, with 3 bases between them. The V gene's germline CDR1 is MNHEY and CDR2 SVGAGI. CDR3 length: 13 amino acids.

V and J are TRBV27 and TRBJ2-1, with 7 positions matching TRBD2. Trimming took 1 base from V and 7 from J; bases not matched to a gene: 10. The CDR3 sequence is 16 residues long. Germline V gene data show CDR1 as MNHEY and CDR2 as SMNVEV (reference sequence). In nucleotides, the CDR3 is TGTGCCAGCAGTTTATTCTGGGAGGGTAGTAAGAATGAGCAGTTCTTC. As protein: CASSLFWEGSKNEQFF.

The chain combines TRBV11-2 with TRBJ2-3; 10 bases agree with TRBD2. With 2 bases clipped from V and 4 bases from J, the junction kept 3 bases outside the gene matches. In germline, CDR1 is SGHAT, CDR2 FQNNGV. The CDR3 is made up of 15 amino acids. As DNA, the CDR3 is TGTGCCAGCAGCTTACTAGCGGGAGCTTCAGATACGCAGTATTTT. Translating it yields CASSLLAGASDTQYF.